This T cell receptor beta chain was profiled in a study of T cells in Graves' hyperthyroidism and ophthalmopathy. Notes on the study in general: In blood, most of the thyroid clonotypes expanded above 0.001 were also present. Model predictions of ophthalmopathy came a median around 6.5 months before onset.

Stable disease denoted Graves' hyperthyroidism without ophthalmopathy progression within 18 months. This clonotype was recorded many times. Its antigen is currently unknown. TCR beta CDR3 region amplification was performed from RNA transcripts. The HTBI primer set was used in a first-round RT-PCR of the TCR CDR3. MiXCR, run by TCRdb on the multiplex PCR reads, gives a single entry per CDR3 protein. Found here are roughly 700,000 distinct CDR3 sequences, around a sixth of them singletons; the top ten hold around 15%. Unmatched junction bases numbered 12, after V lost 4 bases and J lost 2 bases. The CDR3 is made up of 17 amino acids. In germline, CDR1 is MDHEN, CDR2 SYDVKM.

The TCR comes from a man aged 45 to 65 with Graves' hyperthyroidism. This chain joins TRBV28 and TRBJ2-7; 9 bases are a match to TRBD2. Sequenced material: blood. This CDR3 is CASSSTFLAGVTYEQYF. The DNA for the CDR3 is TGTGCCAGCAGTTCTACGTTTTTAGCGGGGGTTACCTACGAGCAGTACTTC.